Listed below are T cell receptor beta chains from one sample, sequenced in a study of CD8 T cells in Susac syndrome. TCRdb used MiXCR to reprocess the immunoSEQ multiplex PCR reads, holding one entry per CDR3 protein. The sample consists of about 400,000 distinct CDR3 sequences, about 85% of them appearing once. Sequenced input: CD8+ T cells from PBMCs. These receptors all come from a human donor with multiple sclerosis. Both conserved end residues are part of each CDR3. Fields, in order: CDR3 DNA, CDR3 protein, D gene, V gene, clone size, J gene. A D gene is named only where the DNA matches it firmly. Not every row has a clone size; where given, it reads once, few, many or a size class.

DNA: TGTGCCAGCCGATCAGGGAGCTATGGCTACACCTTC; CDR3: CASRSGSYGYTF; D: .; V: TRBV9; size: few; J: TRBJ1-2
DNA: TGTGCCAGCAGTTTGGACCAATCCTACAATGAGCAGTTCTTC; CDR3: CASSLDQSYNEQFF; D: .; V: TRBV27; size: .; J: TRBJ2-1
DNA: TGTGCCAGCAGCTTGGTTAGGGGGAGAGCTTTCTTT; CDR3: CASSLVRGRAFF; D: .; V: TRBV5-4; size: .; J: TRBJ1-1
DNA: TGCGCCAGCAGCCAAGACAGCCCAGGCCTTGGTACCAATGAGCAGTTCTTC; CDR3: CASSQDSPGLGTNEQFF; D: .; V: TRBV4-1; size: .; J: TRBJ2-1
DNA: TGCAGTGCTACCCCCGGGGAGCGGGGGGCAGATACGCAGTATTTT; CDR3: CSATPGERGADTQYF; D: TRBD2; V: TRBV20-1; size: .; J: TRBJ2-3
DNA: TGTGCCAGCAGCCAAGTTCGGACGGACTACAATGAGCAGTTCTTC; CDR3: CASSQVRTDYNEQFF; D: .; V: TRBV4-2; size: .; J: TRBJ2-1
DNA: TGTGCCAGCAGCCATCTAAGCGGGGGGACGCCGAACACCGGGGAGCTGTTTTTT; CDR3: CASSHLSGGTPNTGELFF; D: TRBD2; V: TRBV3-1; size: .; J: TRBJ2-2
DNA: TGCAGCGTTGAAATCCAGGGTGGAAACTACGAGCAGTACTTC; CDR3: CSVEIQGGNYEQYF; D: .; V: TRBV29-1; size: .; J: TRBJ2-7
DNA: TGTGCCAGCAGTTTGAGACCTCCCCCAGATACGCAGTATTTT; CDR3: CASSLRPPPDTQYF; D: .; V: TRBV12-3/TRBV12-4; size: .; J: TRBJ2-3
DNA: TGTGCCAGCAGCTCGGGATCGAATGAAGCTTTCTTT; CDR3: CASSSGSNEAFF; D: .; V: TRBV7-9; size: .; J: TRBJ1-1
DNA: TGTGCCAGCGGCTCCGAGGTAGACTACACCTTC; CDR3: CASGSEVDYTF; D: .; V: TRBV7-9; size: .; J: TRBJ1-2
DNA: TGTGCCAGCAGCTTATCGCTAGTGGGCGAGCAGTACTTC; CDR3: CASSLSLVGEQYF; D: .; V: TRBV7-3; size: .; J: TRBJ2-7
DNA: TGTGCCAGCAGTTACTCGGCAGGCCTTTCCTTTGGCTACACCTTC; CDR3: CASSYSAGLSFGYTF; D: .; V: TRBV6-2/TRBV6-3; size: .; J: TRBJ1-2
DNA: TGTGCCAGCAGTTACCCATTGGACACCTACGAGCAGTACTTC; CDR3: CASSYPLDTYEQYF; D: .; V: TRBV6-2/TRBV6-3; size: .; J: TRBJ2-7
DNA: TGTGCCACCAGTGATCCCCCGGACAGATCCCAGTTCTTC; CDR3: CATSDPPDRSQFF; D: .; V: TRBV24-1; size: once; J: TRBJ2-1
DNA: TGTGCCAGCAGCTTGGAGGCAACGGGAGGGGAATACAATGAGCAGTTCTTC; CDR3: CASSLEATGGEYNEQFF; D: TRBD2; V: TRBV5-6; size: once; J: TRBJ2-1
DNA: TGTGCCAGCAGCCAAGAAGGGAACCTCAATTCACCCCTCCACTTT; CDR3: CASSQEGNLNSPLHF; D: .; V: TRBV14; size: .; J: TRBJ1-6
DNA: TGCGCCAGCAGCCAAGAACGAGGGATGAACACTGAAGCTTTCTTT; CDR3: CASSQERGMNTEAFF; D: .; V: TRBV4-1; size: .; J: TRBJ1-1
DNA: TGTGCCAGCCTACTGATATACACCGGGGAGCTGTTTTTT; CDR3: CASLLIYTGELFF; D: .; V: TRBV19; size: .; J: TRBJ2-2
DNA: TGCAGTGCTAGAGGGGTGGGCGGGGTAGCAATGCATGGCTACACCTTC; CDR3: CSARGVGGVAMHGYTF; D: .; V: TRBV20-1; size: .; J: TRBJ1-2
DNA: TGTGCCAGCAGTGACGACAGGGCCCAGTACTTC; CDR3: CASSDDRAQYF; D: TRBD1; V: TRBV6-1; size: .; J: TRBJ2-5
DNA: TGTGCCAGCAGTTTTAGCGACAAGACGACCCCTGAAGCTTTCTTT; CDR3: CASSFSDKTTPEAFF; D: .; V: TRBV27; size: .; J: TRBJ1-1
DNA: TGTGCTAGTGGTTTTGGCAGCGGGGGCCTTTACAATGAGCAGTTCTTC; CDR3: CASGFGSGGLYNEQFF; D: TRBD2; V: TRBV12-5; size: .; J: TRBJ2-1
DNA: TGTGCCAGCGCCTCGGGGTTCTACGAGCAGTACTTC; CDR3: CASASGFYEQYF; D: .; V: TRBV7-9; size: .; J: TRBJ2-7
DNA: TGTGCCACCATGGGGGAGATGAACACTGAAGCTTTCTTT; CDR3: CATMGEMNTEAFF; D: .; V: TRBV19; size: .; J: TRBJ1-1
DNA: TGTGCCAGCAGTCAACTAGCGGGGGGGCGAAATGAGCAGTTCTTC; CDR3: CASSQLAGGRNEQFF; D: TRBD2; V: TRBV6-4; size: few; J: TRBJ2-1
DNA: TGTGCCAGCAGTTTAAGGTTCGGGGGTGAGCAGTTCTTC; CDR3: CASSLRFGGEQFF; D: .; V: TRBV27; size: .; J: TRBJ2-1
DNA: TGTGCCAGCAGCCAAGAAAGGGGGACCAATCAGCCCCAGCATTTT; CDR3: CASSQERGTNQPQHF; D: .; V: TRBV4-2; size: .; J: TRBJ1-5
DNA: TGTGCCAGCATTGAGGGGGGAGTCACTGAAGCTTTCTTT; CDR3: CASIEGGVTEAFF; D: .; V: TRBV6-1; size: .; J: TRBJ1-1
DNA: TGCAGCATGACGAGCGGGACTGACAATGAGCAGTTCTTC; CDR3: CSMTSGTDNEQFF; D: TRBD2; V: TRBV29-1; size: .; J: TRBJ2-1
DNA: TGTGCCTGGAGTGTAAACTGGAACGCTGAAGCTTTCTTT; CDR3: CAWSVNWNAEAFF; D: .; V: TRBV30; size: .; J: TRBJ1-1
DNA: TGTGCCATCAGTGAGTCAATGGGGACAGAGTACAATGAGCAGTTCTTC; CDR3: CAISESMGTEYNEQFF; D: TRBD1; V: TRBV10-3; size: once; J: TRBJ2-1
DNA: TGCGCCAGCAGCCTATACATAGGGACTAGCGGTACCTACAATGAGCAGTTCTTC; CDR3: CASSLYIGTSGTYNEQFF; D: TRBD2; V: TRBV5-1; size: .; J: TRBJ2-1